Listed below are T cell receptor beta chains from one sample, sequenced in a study of T cell repertoires in cytomegalovirus infection. TCRdb reprocessed the reads with MiXCR, giving one entry per CDR3 protein. Among approximately 500,000 distinct CDR3 sequences listed, 16% were seen once. What was sequenced was CD8+ T cells from PBMCs. All receptors derive from a human donor in good health (CMV status not recorded). Some clones in this sample may be carry-over from other donors' samples. Both conserved end residues are part of each CDR3. Each record gives: clone size, V gene, J gene, D gene, CDR3 protein, CDR3 DNA. D genes are given only for firm matches. Not every row has a clone size; where given, it reads once, few, many or a size class.

many	TRBV6-1	TRBJ2-5	.	CASRSLAGRETQYF	TGTGCCAGCCGATCACTTGCGGGGCGGGAGACCCAGTACTTC
.	TRBV6-1	TRBJ1-2	.	CASRPRGINYGYTF	TGTGCCAGCAGGCCCCGGGGGATAAACTATGGCTACACCTTC
many	TRBV6-5	TRBJ1-3	.	CASSYSILTGDSGNTIYF	TGTGCCAGCAGTTACTCGATTCTAACCGGGGACTCTGGAAACACCATATATTTT
many	TRBV12-3/TRBV12-4	TRBJ1-1	TRBD1	CASSAAHRGTPTEAFF	TGTGCCAGCAGTGCCGCTCACAGGGGGACCCCCACTGAAGCTTTCTTT
.	TRBV4-1	TRBJ2-7	.	CASSQGIQSSYEQYF	TGCGCCAGCAGCCAAGGGATTCAGTCCTCCTACGAGCAGTACTTC
few	TRBV27	TRBJ2-1	.	CASRGRNEQFF	TGTGCCAGCAGAGGGAGAAATGAGCAGTTCTTC
.	TRBV7-9	TRBJ2-7	.	CASSLAPAGPGAEQYF	TGTGCCAGCAGCTTAGCGCCGGCAGGGCCAGGGGCTGAGCAGTACTTC
.	TRBV20-1	TRBJ1-3	.	CSARDLAAGLSGNTIYF	TGCAGTGCTAGAGACCTTGCGGCAGGCCTCTCTGGAAACACCATATATTTT
many	TRBV2	TRBJ2-3	.	CASSEITDTQYF	TGTGCCAGCAGTGAGATAACAGATACGCAGTATTTT
.	TRBV10-3	TRBJ2-1	.	CAISEGRGRNEQFF	TGTGCCATCAGTGAAGGGAGGGGGCGGAATGAGCAGTTCTTC
.	TRBV15	TRBJ1-5	.	CATSRGSLRQTNQPQHF	TGTGCCACCAGCAGAGGATCCTTGCGCCAAACTAATCAGCCCCAGCATTTT
many	TRBV7-9	TRBJ1-5	TRBD1	CASSSGQINQPQHF	TGTGCCAGCAGCTCGGGACAGATCAATCAGCCCCAGCATTTT
many	TRBV27	TRBJ2-7	TRBD2	CASSLSGTSGTFSYEQYF	TGTGCCAGCAGTTTGTCCGGGACCAGCGGGACGTTTTCCTACGAGCAGTACTTC
many	TRBV19	TRBJ2-5	TRBD2	CASSTSSGGKQETQYF	TGTGCCAGTAGTACCTCTAGCGGGGGGAAACAAGAGACCCAGTACTTC
many	TRBV5-6	TRBJ2-2	.	CASSLGAQTRTGELFF	TGTGCCAGCAGCTTGGGTGCACAAACGAGGACCGGGGAGCTGTTTTTT
.	TRBV5-6	TRBJ2-7	.	CASSLAALTYVQYF	TGTGCCAGCAGCTTGGCGGCCCTTACCTACGTGCAGTACTTC
.	TRBV30	TRBJ1-2	.	CAWSVNRAGYTF	TGTGCCTGGAGTGTAAACAGGGCTGGCTACACCTTC
few	TRBV12-3/TRBV12-4	TRBJ2-5	.	CASSKTGRETQYF	TGTGCCAGCAGTAAGACAGGGAGGGAGACCCAGTACTTC
.	TRBV7-3	TRBJ1-1	.	CASSSAGTPTDAFF	TGTGCCAGCAGCTCCGCCGGGACACCAACGGACGCTTTCTTT
few	TRBV9	TRBJ1-3	.	CASSVEADGNTIYF	TGTGCCAGCAGCGTAGAGGCCGATGGAAACACCATATATTTT
many	TRBV7-2	TRBJ1-2	.	CATPDGRWDYGYTF	TGTGCCACCCCCGACGGGAGGTGGGACTATGGCTACACCTTC
.	TRBV6-1	TRBJ2-7	TRBD2	CASRPSGRSAYEQYF	TGTGCCAGCCGCCCTAGCGGGAGAAGTGCCTACGAGCAGTACTTC
many	TRBV6-1	TRBJ2-7	.	CASSEAGQVDEQYF	TGTGCCAGCAGTGAAGCGGGCCAAGTCGACGAGCAGTACTTC
few	TRBV28	TRBJ2-2	.	CASSPGITGELFF	TGTGCCAGCAGCCCAGGCATTACCGGGGAGCTGTTTTTT
few	TRBV6-5	TRBJ2-2	TRBD1	CATQGTANTGELFF	TGTGCCACCCAGGGGACAGCGAACACCGGGGAGCTGTTTTTT
.	TRBV24-1	TRBJ2-5	.	CATSDFVGSQETQYF	TGTGCCACCAGTGATTTTGTGGGATCCCAAGAGACCCAGTACTTC
few	TRBV7-9	TRBJ1-5	.	CATGAGPGQPQHF	TGTGCCACGGGGGCGGGGCCAGGGCAGCCCCAGCATTTT
many	TRBV7-9	TRBJ2-3	TRBD2	CASSPLASSGSTRTQYF	TGTGCCAGCAGCCCTCTCGCGTCTAGCGGGAGCACTCGTACGCAGTATTTT
.	TRBV2	TRBJ1-2	.	CASTLKWAYGYTF	TGTGCCAGCACCCTGAAATGGGCCTATGGCTACACCTTC
.	TRBV11-2	TRBJ2-7	.	CASTSVANEQYF	TGTGCCAGCACTTCGGTCGCTAACGAGCAGTACTTC
few	TRBV2	TRBJ2-1	.	CASSESQSGWESLNNEQFF	TGTGCCAGCAGTGAATCCCAATCGGGCTGGGAGTCCCTTAACAATGAGCAGTTCTTC
many	TRBV10-3	TRBJ2-3	.	CAISEVGRSGDTQYF	TGTGCCATCAGTGAGGTTGGCAGGTCTGGCGATACGCAGTATTTT
few	TRBV7-3	TRBJ1-1	.	CASSLTETGEAFF	TGTGCCAGCAGCTTAACGGAGACGGGAGAAGCTTTCTTT
.	TRBV20-1	TRBJ2-1	.	CSASPTGSSYNEQFF	TGCAGTGCTAGCCCGACTGGGAGCTCCTACAATGAGCAGTTCTTC
.	TRBV2	TRBJ2-7	.	CASKGGFEQYF	TGTGCCAGCAAGGGTGGGTTCGAGCAGTACTTC
few	TRBV2	TRBJ2-2	TRBD2	CASNGGIGELFF	TGTGCCAGCAACGGGGGGATCGGGGAGCTGTTTTTT
.	TRBV4-1	TRBJ2-3	TRBD2	CASSQSVGRGGTDTQYF	TGCGCCAGCAGCCAATCCGTGGGGCGGGGGGGCACAGATACGCAGTATTTT
.	TRBV29-1	TRBJ1-1	.	CSVEWVAEAFF	TGCAGCGTTGAATGGGTAGCTGAAGCTTTCTTT
.	TRBV18	TRBJ2-5	TRBD2	CASSPRRGRGETQYF	TGTGCCAGCTCACCGAGACGCGGGAGGGGAGAGACCCAGTACTTC
many	TRBV19	TRBJ1-5	.	CASSLLDRLSNQPQHF	TGTGCCAGTAGTTTATTAGACAGACTTAGCAATCAGCCCCAGCATTTT
.	TRBV29-1	TRBJ2-3	.	CSVVGSSGADTQYF	TGCAGCGTTGTTGGAAGTTCTGGCGCAGATACGCAGTATTTT
few	TRBV29-1	TRBJ2-2	.	CSVEEGQYTGELFF	TGCAGCGTTGAAGAGGGACAATACACCGGGGAGCTGTTTTTT
.	TRBV7-4	TRBJ2-7	TRBD1	CASSLATGTGSSYEQCF	TGTGCCAGCAGCTTAGCCACCGGGACAGGGAGCTCCTACGAGCAGTGCTTC
.	TRBV27	TRBJ2-1	TRBD2	CASRAPSGRAHEQFF	TGTGCCAGCAGGGCGCCTAGCGGGAGGGCCCATGAGCAGTTCTTC
.	TRBV7-3	TRBJ2-7	TRBD2	CASSLDGGAYEQYF	TGTGCCAGCAGCTTAGACGGGGGGGCCTACGAGCAGTACTTC
few	TRBV19	TRBJ1-2	.	CASTHRRQPEAGYTF	TGTGCCAGTACTCATAGGCGGCAGCCAGAGGCTGGCTACACCTTC
many	TRBV7-9	TRBJ1-2	.	CASSARPFEGYTF	TGTGCCAGCAGCGCCCGGCCCTTCGAAGGCTACACCTTC
few	TRBV5-6	TRBJ1-2	.	CASSFEQQNYGYTF	TGTGCCAGCAGCTTTGAACAGCAGAACTATGGCTACACCTTC
many	TRBV2	TRBJ2-1	TRBD1	CATRDRVYNEQFF	TGTGCCACCCGGGACAGGGTATACAATGAGCAGTTCTTC
few	TRBV27	TRBJ1-5	TRBD1	CASSRTGDDQPQHF	TGTGCCAGCAGTCGGACAGGAGACGATCAGCCCCAGCATTTT
few	TRBV29-1	TRBJ2-7	TRBD1	CSAWTGDSYEQYF	TGCAGCGCCTGGACAGGGGATTCCTACGAGCAGTACTTC
.	TRBV3-1	TRBJ1-1	.	CASSQDIRGGRNTEAFF	TGTGCCAGCAGCCAAGATATCCGCGGCGGACGGAACACTGAAGCTTTCTTT
.	TRBV27	TRBJ2-7	.	CASSSRWRGEMAEQYF	TGTGCCAGCAGTTCCCGCTGGAGAGGGGAAATGGCCGAGCAGTACTTC
.	TRBV29-1	TRBJ1-1	.	CSVERAGEGTEAFF	TGCAGCGTCGAGAGAGCAGGGGAAGGGACTGAAGCTTTCTTT
.	TRBV29-1	TRBJ2-7	.	CSVEGVESSYEQYF	TGCAGCGTTGAAGGGGTGGAGAGCTCCTACGAGCAGTACTTC